This T cell receptor (beta chain) came from a study of T cells expressing NK-cell markers. Study-level background: Sequencing of TCR beta repertoires drew on sorted CD3+CD56+NKG2C+, CD3+CD56+NKG2C- and CD3+CD56-NKG2C+ T cells.

The CDR3 contains 16 residues. CDR1 and CDR2 from the germline V gene are MGHRA and YSYEKL. No DNA is given; TCRdb re-called the 5' RACE reads and lists each CDR3 protein once. Its listing shows about 370,000 distinct CDR3 sequences. Comment on this clonotype: Its target is not known.

Study-wide points: What remained unclear was the HCMV specificity of expanded NKG2C+ T cell clones. These same clonotypes (in several donors) also led the CD3+CD56-NKG2C+ fraction.

Sequencing used blood T cells: a sorted CD56 or NKG2C T cell subset, CD4+ or CD8+ T cells, or bulk PBMC T cells (not recorded which). This receptor was taken from a woman aged 50 to 60 in good health. The V gene is TRBV4-1, the J gene TRBJ1-5. CDR3 sequence reads: CASSRDVTYSNQPQHF.